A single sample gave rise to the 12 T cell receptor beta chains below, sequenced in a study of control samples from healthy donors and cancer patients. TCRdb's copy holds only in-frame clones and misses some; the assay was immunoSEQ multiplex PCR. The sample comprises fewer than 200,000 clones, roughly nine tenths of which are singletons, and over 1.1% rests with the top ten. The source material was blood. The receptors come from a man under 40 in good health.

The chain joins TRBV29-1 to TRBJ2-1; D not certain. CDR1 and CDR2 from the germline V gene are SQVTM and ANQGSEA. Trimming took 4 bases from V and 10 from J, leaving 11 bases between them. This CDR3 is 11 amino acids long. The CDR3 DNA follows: TGCAGCGTTGGACCTCGCCGGGAGCAGTTCTTC. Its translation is CSVGPRREQFF.

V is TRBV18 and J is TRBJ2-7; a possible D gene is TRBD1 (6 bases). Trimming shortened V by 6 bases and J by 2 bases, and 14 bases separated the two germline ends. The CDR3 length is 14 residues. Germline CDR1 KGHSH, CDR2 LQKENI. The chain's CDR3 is CASSQGTLTYEQYF. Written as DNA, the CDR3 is TGTGCCAGCTCTCAGGGGACACTGACCTACGAGCAGTACTTC.

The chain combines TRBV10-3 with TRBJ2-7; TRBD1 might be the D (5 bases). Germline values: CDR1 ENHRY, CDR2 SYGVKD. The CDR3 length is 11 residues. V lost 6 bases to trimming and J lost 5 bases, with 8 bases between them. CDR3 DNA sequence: TGTGCCATCAGGTTAGGGGACGAGCAGTACTTC. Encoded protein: CAIRLGDEQYF.

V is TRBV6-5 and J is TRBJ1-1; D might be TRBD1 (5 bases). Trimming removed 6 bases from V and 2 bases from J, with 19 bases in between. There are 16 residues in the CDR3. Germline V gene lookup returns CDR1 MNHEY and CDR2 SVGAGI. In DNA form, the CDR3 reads TGTGCCAGCAGCTACGCCGTGGGCAGGGCTAACACTGAAGCTTTCTTT. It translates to CASSYAVGRANTEAFF.

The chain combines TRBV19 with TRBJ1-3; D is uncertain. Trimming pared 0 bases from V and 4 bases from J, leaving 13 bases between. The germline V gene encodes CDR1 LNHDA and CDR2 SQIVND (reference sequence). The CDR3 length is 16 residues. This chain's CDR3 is CASSIDWHAAGNTIYF. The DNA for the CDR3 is TGTGCCAGTAGTATAGACTGGCATGCGGCCGGAAACACCATATATTTT. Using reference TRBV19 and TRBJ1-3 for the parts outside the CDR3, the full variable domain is DGGITQSPKYLFRKEGQNVTLSCEQNLNHDAMYWYRQDPGQGLRLIYYSQIVNDFQKGDIAEGYSVSREKKESFPLTVTSAQKNPTAFYLCASSIDWHAAGNTIYFGEGSWLTVV.

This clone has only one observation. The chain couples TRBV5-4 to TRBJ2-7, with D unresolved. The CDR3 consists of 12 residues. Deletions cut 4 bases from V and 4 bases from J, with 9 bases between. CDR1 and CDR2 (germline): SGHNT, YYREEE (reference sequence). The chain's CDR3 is CASSASRYEQYF. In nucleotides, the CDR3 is TGTGCCAGCAGCGCCAGCCGATACGAGCAGTACTTC.

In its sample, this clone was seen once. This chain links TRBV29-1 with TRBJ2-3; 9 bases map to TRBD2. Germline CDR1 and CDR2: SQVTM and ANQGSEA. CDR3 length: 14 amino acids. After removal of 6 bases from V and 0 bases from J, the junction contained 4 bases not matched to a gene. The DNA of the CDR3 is TGCAGCGTAGGGACTAGCCCTAGCACAGATACGCAGTATTTT. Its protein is CSVGTSPSTDTQYF.

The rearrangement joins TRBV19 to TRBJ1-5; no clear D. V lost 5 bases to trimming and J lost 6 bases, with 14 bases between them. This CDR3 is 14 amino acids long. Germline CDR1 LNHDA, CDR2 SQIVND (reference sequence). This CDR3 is CASSPLGLGQPQHF. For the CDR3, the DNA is TGTGCCAGTAGTCCCTTGGGCCTGGGTCAGCCCCAGCATTTT.

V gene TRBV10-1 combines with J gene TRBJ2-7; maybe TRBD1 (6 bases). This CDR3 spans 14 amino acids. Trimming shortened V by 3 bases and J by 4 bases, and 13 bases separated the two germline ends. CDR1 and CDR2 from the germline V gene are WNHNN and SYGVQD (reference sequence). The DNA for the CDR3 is TGCGCCAGCAGTGAAAGACAGGATTTTTACGAGCAGTACTTC. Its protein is CASSERQDFYEQYF.

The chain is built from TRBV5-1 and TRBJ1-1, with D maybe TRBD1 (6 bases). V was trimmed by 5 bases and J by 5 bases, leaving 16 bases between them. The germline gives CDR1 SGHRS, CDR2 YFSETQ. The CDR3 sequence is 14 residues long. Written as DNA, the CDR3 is TGCGCCAGCAGGAGGGCAGGGGACGCAACTGAAGCTTTCTTT. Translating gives CASRRAGDATEAFF.

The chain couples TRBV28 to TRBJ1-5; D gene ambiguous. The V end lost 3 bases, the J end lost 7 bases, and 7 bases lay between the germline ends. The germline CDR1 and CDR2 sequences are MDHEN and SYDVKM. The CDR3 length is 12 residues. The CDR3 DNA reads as TGTGCCAGCAGTTTGGAAGGGCAGCCCCAGCATTTT. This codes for CASSLEGQPQHF.

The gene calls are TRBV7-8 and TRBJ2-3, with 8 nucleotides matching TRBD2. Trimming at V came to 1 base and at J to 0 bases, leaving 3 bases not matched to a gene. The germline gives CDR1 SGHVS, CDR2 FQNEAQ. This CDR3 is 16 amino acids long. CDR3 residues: CASSLEGGRSTDTQYF. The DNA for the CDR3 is TGTGCCAGCAGCTTAGAAGGCGGGAGGAGCACAGATACGCAGTATTTT.